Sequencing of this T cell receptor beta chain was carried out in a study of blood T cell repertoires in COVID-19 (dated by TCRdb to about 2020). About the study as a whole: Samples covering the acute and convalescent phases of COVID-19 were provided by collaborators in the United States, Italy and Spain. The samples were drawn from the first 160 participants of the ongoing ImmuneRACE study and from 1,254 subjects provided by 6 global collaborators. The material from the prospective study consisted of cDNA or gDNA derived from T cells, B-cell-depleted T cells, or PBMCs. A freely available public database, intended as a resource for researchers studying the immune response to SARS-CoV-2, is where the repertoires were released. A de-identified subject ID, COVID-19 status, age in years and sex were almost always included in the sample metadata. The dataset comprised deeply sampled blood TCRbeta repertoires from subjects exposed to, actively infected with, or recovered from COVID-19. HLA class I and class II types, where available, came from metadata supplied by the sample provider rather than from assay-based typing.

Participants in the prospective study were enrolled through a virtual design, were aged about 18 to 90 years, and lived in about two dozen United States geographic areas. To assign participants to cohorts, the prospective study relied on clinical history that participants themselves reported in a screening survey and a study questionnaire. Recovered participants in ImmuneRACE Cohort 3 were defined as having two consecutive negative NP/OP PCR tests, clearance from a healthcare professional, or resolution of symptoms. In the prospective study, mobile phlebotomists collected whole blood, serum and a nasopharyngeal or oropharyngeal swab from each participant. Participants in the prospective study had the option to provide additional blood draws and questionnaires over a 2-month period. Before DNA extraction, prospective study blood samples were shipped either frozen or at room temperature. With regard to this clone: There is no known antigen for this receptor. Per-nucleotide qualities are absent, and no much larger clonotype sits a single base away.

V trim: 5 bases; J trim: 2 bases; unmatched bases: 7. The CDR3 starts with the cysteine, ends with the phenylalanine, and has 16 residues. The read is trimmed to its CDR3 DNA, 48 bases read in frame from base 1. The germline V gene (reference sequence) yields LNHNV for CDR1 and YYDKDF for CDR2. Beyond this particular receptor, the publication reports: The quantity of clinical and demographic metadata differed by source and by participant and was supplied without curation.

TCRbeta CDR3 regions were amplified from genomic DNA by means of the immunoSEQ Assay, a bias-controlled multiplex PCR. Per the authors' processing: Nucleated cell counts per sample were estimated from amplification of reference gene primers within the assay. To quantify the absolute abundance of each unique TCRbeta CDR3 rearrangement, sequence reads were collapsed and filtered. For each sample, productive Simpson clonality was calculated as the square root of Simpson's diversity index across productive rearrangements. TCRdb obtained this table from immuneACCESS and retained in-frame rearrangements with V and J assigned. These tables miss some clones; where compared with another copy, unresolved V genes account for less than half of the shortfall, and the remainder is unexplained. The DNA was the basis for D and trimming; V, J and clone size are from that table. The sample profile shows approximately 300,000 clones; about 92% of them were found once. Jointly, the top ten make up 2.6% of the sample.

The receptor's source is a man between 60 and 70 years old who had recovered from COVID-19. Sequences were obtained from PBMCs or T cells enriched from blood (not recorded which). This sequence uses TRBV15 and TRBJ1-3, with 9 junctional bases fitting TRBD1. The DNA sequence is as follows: TGTGCCACCAGCGCAAACAGGGGGCTGGCTGGAAACACCATATATTTT. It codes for CATSANRGLAGNTIYF. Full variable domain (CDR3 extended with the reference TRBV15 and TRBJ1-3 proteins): DAMVIQNPRYQVTQFGKPVTLSCSQTLNHNVMYWYQQKSSQAPKLLFHYYDKDFNNEADTPDNFQSRRPNTSFCFLDIRSPGLGDTAMYLCATSANRGLAGNTIYFGEGSWLTVV.